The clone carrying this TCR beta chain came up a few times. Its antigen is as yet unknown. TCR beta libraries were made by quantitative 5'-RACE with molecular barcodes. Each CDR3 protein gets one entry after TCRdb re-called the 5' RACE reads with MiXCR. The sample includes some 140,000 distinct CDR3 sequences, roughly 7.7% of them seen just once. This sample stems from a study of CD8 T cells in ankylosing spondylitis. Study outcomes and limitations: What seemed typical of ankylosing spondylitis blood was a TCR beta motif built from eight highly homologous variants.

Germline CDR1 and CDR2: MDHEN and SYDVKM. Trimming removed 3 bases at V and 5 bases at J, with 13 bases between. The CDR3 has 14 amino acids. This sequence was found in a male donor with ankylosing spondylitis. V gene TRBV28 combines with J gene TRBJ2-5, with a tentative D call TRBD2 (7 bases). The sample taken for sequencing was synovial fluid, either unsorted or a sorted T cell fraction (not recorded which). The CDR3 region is CASSFGGPQETQYF. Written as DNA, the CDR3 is TGTGCCAGCAGTTTCGGGGGGCCCCAGGAGACCCAGTACTTC.